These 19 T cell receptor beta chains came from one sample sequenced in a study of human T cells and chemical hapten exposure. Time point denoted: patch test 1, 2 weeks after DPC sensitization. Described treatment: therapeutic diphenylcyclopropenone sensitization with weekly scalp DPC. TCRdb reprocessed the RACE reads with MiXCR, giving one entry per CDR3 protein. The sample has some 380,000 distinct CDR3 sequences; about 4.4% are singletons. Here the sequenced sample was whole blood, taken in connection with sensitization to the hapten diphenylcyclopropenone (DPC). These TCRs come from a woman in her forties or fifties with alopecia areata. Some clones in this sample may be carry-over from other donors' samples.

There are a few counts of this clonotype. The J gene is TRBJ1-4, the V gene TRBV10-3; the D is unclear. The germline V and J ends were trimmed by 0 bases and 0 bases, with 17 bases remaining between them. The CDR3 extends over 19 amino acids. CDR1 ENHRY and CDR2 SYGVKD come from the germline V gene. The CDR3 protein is CAISESSRPTSPTNEKLFF. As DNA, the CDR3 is TGTGCCATCAGTGAGTCGTCGCGACCGACGTCACCAACTAATGAAAAACTGTTTTTT.

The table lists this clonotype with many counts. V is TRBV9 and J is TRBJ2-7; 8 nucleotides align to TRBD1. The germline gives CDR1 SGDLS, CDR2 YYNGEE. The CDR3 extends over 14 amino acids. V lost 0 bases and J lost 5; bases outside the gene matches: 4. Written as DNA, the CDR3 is TGTGCCAGCAGCGTAGGGCAGGGGGCCAACGAGCAGTACTTC. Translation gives CASSVGQGANEQYF.

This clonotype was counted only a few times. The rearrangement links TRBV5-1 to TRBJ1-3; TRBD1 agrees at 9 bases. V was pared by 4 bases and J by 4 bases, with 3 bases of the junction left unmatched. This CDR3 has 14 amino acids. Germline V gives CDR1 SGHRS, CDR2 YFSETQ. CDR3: CASSGGTGGNTIYF. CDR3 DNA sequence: TGCGCCAGCAGCGGTGGGACAGGGGGAAACACCATATATTTT. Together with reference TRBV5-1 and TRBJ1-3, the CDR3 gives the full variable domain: KAGVTQTPRYLIKTRGQQVTLSCSPISGHRSVSWYQQTPGQGLQFLFEYFSETQRNKGNFPGRFSGRQFSNSRSEMNVSTLELGDSALYLCASSGGTGGNTIYFGEGSWLTVV.

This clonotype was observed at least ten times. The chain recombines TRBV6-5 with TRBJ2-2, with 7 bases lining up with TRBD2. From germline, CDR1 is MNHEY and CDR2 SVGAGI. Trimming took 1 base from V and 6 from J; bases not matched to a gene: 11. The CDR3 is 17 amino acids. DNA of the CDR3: TGTGCCAGCAGTTACTGGGCGGGGGAAACTGGGGCCGGGGAGCTGTTTTTT. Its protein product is CASSYWAGETGAGELFF.

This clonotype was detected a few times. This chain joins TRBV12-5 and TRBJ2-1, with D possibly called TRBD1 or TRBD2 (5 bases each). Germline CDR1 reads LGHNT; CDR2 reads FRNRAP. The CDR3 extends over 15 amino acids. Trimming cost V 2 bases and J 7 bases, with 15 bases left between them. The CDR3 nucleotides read TGTGCTAGTGGTTTGATGGGGGAGCTTTCTAATGAGCAGTTCTTC. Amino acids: CASGLMGELSNEQFF.

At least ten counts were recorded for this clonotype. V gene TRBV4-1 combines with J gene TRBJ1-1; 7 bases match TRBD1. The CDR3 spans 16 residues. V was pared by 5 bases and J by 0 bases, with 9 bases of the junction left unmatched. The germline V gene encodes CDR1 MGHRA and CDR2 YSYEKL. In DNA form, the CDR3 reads TGCGCCAGCAGCGGCAGACAGGGAGTCCTGAACACTGAAGCTTTCTTT. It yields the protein CASSGRQGVLNTEAFF.

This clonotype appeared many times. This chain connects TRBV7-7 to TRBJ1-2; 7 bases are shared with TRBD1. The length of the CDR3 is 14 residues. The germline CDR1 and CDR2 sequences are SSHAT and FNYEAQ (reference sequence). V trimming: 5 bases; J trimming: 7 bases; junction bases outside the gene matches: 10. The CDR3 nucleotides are TGTGCCAGCAGCCCCCTCACAGGGGTGGGTGGCTACACCTTC. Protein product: CASSPLTGVGGYTF. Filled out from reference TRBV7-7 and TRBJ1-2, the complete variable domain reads GAGVSQSPRYKVTKRGQDVTLRCDPISSHATLYWYQQALGQGPEFLTYFNYEAQPDKSGLPSDRFSAERPEGSISTLTIQRTEQRDSAMYRCASSPLTGVGGYTFGSGTRLTVV.

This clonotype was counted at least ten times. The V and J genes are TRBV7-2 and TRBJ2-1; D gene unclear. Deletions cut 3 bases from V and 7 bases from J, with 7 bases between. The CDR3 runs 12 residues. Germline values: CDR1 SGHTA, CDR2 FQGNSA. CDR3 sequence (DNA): TGTGCCAGCAGCTTCCTTTGGAATGAGCAGTTCTTC. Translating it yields CASSFLWNEQFF.

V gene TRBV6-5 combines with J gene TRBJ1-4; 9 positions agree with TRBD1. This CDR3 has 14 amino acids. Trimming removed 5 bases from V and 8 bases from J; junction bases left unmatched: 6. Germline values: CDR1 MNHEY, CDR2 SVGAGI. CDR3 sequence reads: CASSAGQGGEKLFF. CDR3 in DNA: TGTGCCAGCAGTGCGGGACAGGGCGGCGAAAAACTGTTTTTT.

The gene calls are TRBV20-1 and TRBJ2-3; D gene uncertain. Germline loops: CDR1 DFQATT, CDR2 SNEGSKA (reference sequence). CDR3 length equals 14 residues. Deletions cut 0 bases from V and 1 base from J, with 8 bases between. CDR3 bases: TGCAGTGCTAGAGATGGGCGGCGCACAGATACGCAGTATTTT. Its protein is CSARDGRRTDTQYF.

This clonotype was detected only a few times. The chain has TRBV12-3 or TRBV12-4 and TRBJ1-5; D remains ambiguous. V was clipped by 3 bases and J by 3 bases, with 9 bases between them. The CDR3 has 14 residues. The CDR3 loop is CASSLKGFNQPQHF. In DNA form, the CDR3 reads TGTGCCAGCAGTTTGAAAGGATTCAATCAGCCCCAGCATTTT.

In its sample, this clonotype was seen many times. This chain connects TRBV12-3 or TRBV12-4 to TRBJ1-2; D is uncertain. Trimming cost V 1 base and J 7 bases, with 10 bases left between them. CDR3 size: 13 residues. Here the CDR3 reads CASSLDDYRGYTF. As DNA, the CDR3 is TGTGCCAGCAGTTTAGACGACTACCGTGGCTACACCTTC.

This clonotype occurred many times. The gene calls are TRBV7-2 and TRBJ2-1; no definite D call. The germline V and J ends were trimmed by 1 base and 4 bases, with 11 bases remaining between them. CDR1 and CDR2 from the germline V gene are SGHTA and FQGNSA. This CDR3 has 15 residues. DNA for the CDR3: TGTGCCAGCAGCTTAGAGGTCAGAAGGTACAATGAGCAGTTCTTC. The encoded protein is CASSLEVRRYNEQFF.

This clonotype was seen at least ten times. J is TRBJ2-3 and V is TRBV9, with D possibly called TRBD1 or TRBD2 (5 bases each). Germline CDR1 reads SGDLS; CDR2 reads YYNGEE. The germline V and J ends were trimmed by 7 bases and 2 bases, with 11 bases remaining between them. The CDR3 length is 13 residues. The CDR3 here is CASGRGPTDTQYF. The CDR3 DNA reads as TGTGCCAGCGGACGGGGCCCCACAGATACGCAGTATTTT. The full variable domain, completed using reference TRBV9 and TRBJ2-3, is DSGVTQTPKHLITATGQRVTLRCSPRSGDLSVYWYQQSLDQGLQFLIQYYNGEERAKGNILERFSAQQFPDLHSELNLSSLELGDSALYFCASGRGPTDTQYFGPGTRLTVL.

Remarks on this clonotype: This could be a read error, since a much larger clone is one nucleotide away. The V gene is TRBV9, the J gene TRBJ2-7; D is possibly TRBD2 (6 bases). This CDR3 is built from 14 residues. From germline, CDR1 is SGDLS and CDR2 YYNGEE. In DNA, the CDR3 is TGTGTCAGCAGCCTCGACGGGGGCTCCTACGAGCAGTACTTC. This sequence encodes CVSSLDGGSYEQYF.

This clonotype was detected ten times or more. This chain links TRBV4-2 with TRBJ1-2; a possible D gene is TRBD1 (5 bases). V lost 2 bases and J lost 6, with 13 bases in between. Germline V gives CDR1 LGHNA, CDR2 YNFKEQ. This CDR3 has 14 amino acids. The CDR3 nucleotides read TGTGCCAGCAGCCAACCGGGGGAGGAAGATGGCTACACCTTC. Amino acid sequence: CASSQPGEEDGYTF.

The CDR3 spells CASSYDEKLFF. In nucleotides, the CDR3 is TGTGCCAGCAGTTACGATGAAAAACTGTTTTTT. V usage is TRBV6-6 and J usage is TRBJ1-4; D uncertain. The CDR3 runs 11 residues. Germline-derived CDR1 and CDR2 are MNHNY and SVGAGI (reference sequence). The germline V and J ends were trimmed by 2 bases and 6 bases, with 1 base remaining between them.

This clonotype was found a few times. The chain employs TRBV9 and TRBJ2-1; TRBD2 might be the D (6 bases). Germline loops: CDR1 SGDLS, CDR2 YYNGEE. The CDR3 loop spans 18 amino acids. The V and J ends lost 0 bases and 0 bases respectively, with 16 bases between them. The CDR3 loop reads CASSVALSEGYSYNEQFF. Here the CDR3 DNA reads TGTGCCAGCAGCGTAGCCCTCTCGGAGGGTTACTCCTACAATGAGCAGTTCTTC. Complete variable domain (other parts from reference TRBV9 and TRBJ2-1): DSGVTQTPKHLITATGQRVTLRCSPRSGDLSVYWYQQSLDQGLQFLIQYYNGEERAKGNILERFSAQQFPDLHSELNLSSLELGDSALYFCASSVALSEGYSYNEQFFGPGTRLTVL.

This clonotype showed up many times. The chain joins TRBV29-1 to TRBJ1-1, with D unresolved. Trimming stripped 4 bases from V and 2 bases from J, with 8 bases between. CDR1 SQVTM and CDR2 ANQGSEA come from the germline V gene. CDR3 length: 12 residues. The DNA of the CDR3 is TGCAGCGTTGGACCAGCCAACACTGAAGCTTTCTTT. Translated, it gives CSVGPANTEAFF. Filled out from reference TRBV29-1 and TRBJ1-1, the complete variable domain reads SAVISQKPSRDICQRGTSLTIQCQVDSQVTMMFWYRQQPGQSLTLIATANQGSEATYESGFVIDKFPISRPNLTFSTLTVSNMSPEDSSIYLCSVGPANTEAFFGQGTRLTVV.